Following are 10 T cell receptor beta chains from one sample sequenced in a study of shared clonotypes between healthy human individuals. Produced via immunoSEQ multiplex PCR; TCRdb's table is partial and in-frame only. In the table there are 1,500,000 or so clones, approximately 98.5% of which are singletons. Sequenced: naive CD4+ T cells sorted from blood. Subset defined: CD45RA+ positively selected. All receptors come from a man under 40 in good health.

The V and J genes are TRBV21-1 and TRBJ2-7; the table gives TRBD2 as D, unverified against the DNA. TRBV21-1 is assigned pseudogene status. The CDR3 consists of 15 residues. The CDR3 coding sequence is TGTGCCAGCAGCAAAGTAACGGGGAGCTCCTACGAGCAGTACTTC. Its translation: CASSKVTGSSYEQYF.

The chain uses TRBV18 and TRBJ1-5; the D is unclear. Per the germline V gene, CDR1 is KGHSH and CDR2 is LQKENI. The CDR3 covers 14 residues. Trimming pared 5 bases from V and 3 bases from J, leaving 11 bases between. The chain's CDR3 is CASSFSRDNQPQHF. In DNA, the CDR3 is TGTGCCAGCTCATTCAGCAGAGACAATCAGCCCCAGCATTTT. Together with reference TRBV18 and TRBJ1-5, the CDR3 gives the full variable domain: NAGVMQNPRHLVRRRGQEARLRCSPMKGHSHVYWYRQLPEEGLKFMVYLQKENIIDESGMPKERFSAEFPKEGPSILRIQQVVRGDSAAYFCASSFSRDNQPQHFGDGTRLSIL.

V and J are TRBV7-9 and TRBJ1-2; TRBD1 agrees at 10 bases. This CDR3 contains 17 residues. Losses at the gene ends were 10 bases for V and 4 bases for J; bases not matched to a gene: 18. CDR1 and CDR2 from the germline V gene are SEHNR and FQNEAQ (reference sequence). This CDR3 reads CAIIIKGDRGLPYGYTF. The CDR3 DNA reads as TGTGCCATCATAATTAAGGGGGACAGGGGACTCCCCTATGGCTACACCTTC.

The chain carries TRBV28 and TRBJ2-5; TRBD1 is a possible D gene (6 bases). V lost 7 bases and J lost 1, with 10 bases in between. The CDR3 totals 13 residues. Looked up from germline, CDR1 is MDHEN and CDR2 is SYDVKM. The CDR3 region has the DNA TGTGCCAGCACCTCCAGGGGCCAAGAGACCCAGTACTTC. Translating gives CASTSRGQETQYF.

The V call is TRBV7-8, the J call TRBJ1-2; the D gene is possibly TRBD1 (5 bases). The ends were cut back, 7 bases at V and 3 bases at J, with 21 bases in the middle. The germline CDR1 and CDR2 sequences are SGHVS and FQNEAQ. This CDR3 is built from 16 residues. CDR3 bases: TGTGCCAGCAACCCGGGTCCAGGGAGTCGGGACTATGGCTACACCTTC. It codes for CASNPGPGSRDYGYTF. Combining the CDR3 with reference TRBV7-8 and TRBJ1-2 gives the whole variable domain GAGVSQSPRYKVAKRGQDVALRCDPISGHVSLFWYQQALGQGPEFLTYFQNEAQLDKSGLPSDRFFAERPEGSVSTLKIQRTQQEDSAVYLCASNPGPGSRDYGYTFGSGTRLTVV.

The chain carries TRBV4-1 and TRBJ2-7, with D possibly TRBD2 on 6 matching bases. The germline V gene has CDR1 MGHRA and CDR2 YSYEKL. Trimming took off 4 bases at V and 3 bases at J, with 16 bases between the two ends. This CDR3 has 15 residues. CDR3 coding DNA: TGCGCCAGCAGCCTCGGGACTCTTTATGACTACGAGCAGTACTTC. This encodes CASSLGTLYDYEQYF.

This chain links TRBV7-7 with TRBJ1-4; a weak D match, TRBD1 (6 bases). Trimming took off 5 bases at V and 4 bases at J, with 14 bases between the two ends. The CDR3 covers 15 residues. From germline, CDR1 is SSHAT and CDR2 FNYEAQ (reference sequence). CDR3 residues: CASSNGQPFNEKLFF. CDR3 nucleotides: TGTGCCAGCAGCAATGGACAGCCGTTTAATGAAAAACTGTTTTTT.

The chain has TRBV10-1 and TRBJ2-2; D unresolved. The CDR3 has 16 residues. The ends were cut back, 0 bases at V and 6 bases at J, with 14 bases in the middle. Germline assignment: CDR1 WNHNN and CDR2 SYGVQD (reference sequence). CDR3 sequence: CASSESVAEAPGELFF. The CDR3 region has the DNA TGCGCCAGCAGTGAGTCGGTAGCCGAGGCCCCCGGGGAGCTGTTTTTT.

This chain uses TRBV11-2 with TRBJ2-5; 10 bases fit TRBD2. The CDR3 covers 13 residues. CDR1 and CDR2 from the germline V gene are SGHAT and FQNNGV. The V segment lost 4 bases and the J segment 7 bases; nucleotides outside the gene matches: 3. The CDR3 DNA sequence: TGTGCCAGCAGCTCTCAGCGGGAGGGGACCCAGTACTTC. Translation gives CASSSQREGTQYF. The full variable domain, with the rest looked up from reference TRBV11-2 and TRBJ2-5, is EAGVAQSPRYKIIEKRQSVAFWCNPISGHATLYWYQQILGQGPKLLIQFQNNGVVDDSQLPKDRFSAERLKGVDSTLKIQPAKLEDSAVYLCASSSQREGTQYFGPGTRLLVL.

Worth noting for this clone: Other nucleotide sequences in the sample specify the same CDR3. The chain couples TRBV7-2 to TRBJ1-5; no clear D. The CDR3 runs 12 residues. Germline CDR1 and CDR2: SGHTA and FQGNSA. Between the trimmed V and J ends, which lost 5 bases and 3 bases, there was a span of 5 bases. This chain's CDR3 is CASSLNNQPQHF. In DNA, the CDR3 is TGTGCCAGCAGCCTTAACAATCAGCCCCAGCATTTT.